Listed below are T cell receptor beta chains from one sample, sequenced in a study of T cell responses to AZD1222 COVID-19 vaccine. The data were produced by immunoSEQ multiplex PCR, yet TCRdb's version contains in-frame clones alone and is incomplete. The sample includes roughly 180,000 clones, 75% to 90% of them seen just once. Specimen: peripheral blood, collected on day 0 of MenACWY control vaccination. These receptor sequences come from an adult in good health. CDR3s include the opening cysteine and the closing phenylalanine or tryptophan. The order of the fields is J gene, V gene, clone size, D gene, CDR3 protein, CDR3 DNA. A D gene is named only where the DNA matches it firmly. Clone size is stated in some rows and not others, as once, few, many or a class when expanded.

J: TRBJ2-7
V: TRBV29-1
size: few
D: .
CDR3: CSVELGDSSYEQYF
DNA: TGCAGCGTTGAATTGGGCGATAGCTCCTACGAGCAGTACTTC

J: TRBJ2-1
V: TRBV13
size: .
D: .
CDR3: CASSFWAGSSYNEQFF
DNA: TGTGCCAGCAGCTTTTGGGCGGGGTCCTCCTACAATGAGCAGTTCTTC

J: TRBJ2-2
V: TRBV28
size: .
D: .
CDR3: CASSPLGLAGGTGELFF
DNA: TGTGCCAGCAGTCCTCTCGGACTTGCCGGCGGTACCGGGGAGCTGTTTTTT

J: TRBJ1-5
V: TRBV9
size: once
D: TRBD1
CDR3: CASSVGQGGQPQHF
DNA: TGTGCCAGCAGCGTAGGACAGGGGGGTCAGCCCCAGCATTTT

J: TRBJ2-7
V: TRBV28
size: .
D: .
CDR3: CASSFPFPYEQYF
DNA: TGTGCCAGCAGTTTTCCTTTCCCCTACGAGCAGTACTTC

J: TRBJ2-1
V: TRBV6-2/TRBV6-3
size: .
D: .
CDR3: CASSYSDSNEQFF
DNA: TGTGCCAGCAGTTACTCGGACAGCAATGAGCAGTTCTTC

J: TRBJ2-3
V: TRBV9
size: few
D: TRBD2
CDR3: CASSVGTSSTDTQYF
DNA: TGTGCCAGCAGCGTCGGGACTAGTAGCACAGATACGCAGTATTTT

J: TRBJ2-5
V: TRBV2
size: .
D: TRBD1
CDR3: CASSEGLQGGETQYF
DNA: TGTGCCAGCAGTGAAGGCTTACAGGGGGGAGAGACCCAGTACTTC

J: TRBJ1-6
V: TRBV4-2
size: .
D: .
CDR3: CASSQTQGSPLHF
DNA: TGTGCCAGCAGCCAAACCCAGGGTTCACCCCTCCACTTT

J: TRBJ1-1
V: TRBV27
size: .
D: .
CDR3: CASSLPGLPNTEAFF
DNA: TGTGCCAGCAGTCTACCGGGACTCCCGAACACTGAAGCTTTCTTT

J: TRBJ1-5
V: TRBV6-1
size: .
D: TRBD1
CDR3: CASSEVGDRYSNQPQHF
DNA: TGTGCCAGCAGTGAAGTAGGGGACAGATATAGCAATCAGCCCCAGCATTTT

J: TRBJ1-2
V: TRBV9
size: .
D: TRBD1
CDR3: CASSDRTGVDGYTF
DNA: TGTGCCAGCAGCGATAGGACAGGGGTCGATGGCTACACCTTC

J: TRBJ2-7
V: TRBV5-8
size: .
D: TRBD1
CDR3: CASSWRTGAEQYF
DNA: TGTGCCAGCAGCTGGCGGACAGGGGCCGAGCAGTACTTC

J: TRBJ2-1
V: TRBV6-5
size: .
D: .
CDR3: CASSYSGEGPDNEQFF
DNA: TGTGCCAGCAGTTACTCGGGGGAAGGTCCCGACAATGAGCAGTTCTTC

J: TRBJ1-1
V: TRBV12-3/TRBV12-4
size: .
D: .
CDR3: CASSLWTTEAFF
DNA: TGTGCCAGCAGTTTATGGACCACTGAAGCTTTCTTT

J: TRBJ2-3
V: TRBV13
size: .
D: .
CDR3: CASSHPQGSPDTQYF
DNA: TGTGCCAGCAGCCATCCCCAGGGGTCCCCGGATACGCAGTATTTT

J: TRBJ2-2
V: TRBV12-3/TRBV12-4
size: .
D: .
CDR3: CASSPSLGGELFF
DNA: TGTGCCAGCAGTCCTTCCCTTGGCGGGGAGCTGTTTTTT

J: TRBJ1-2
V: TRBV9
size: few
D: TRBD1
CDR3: CASSATGESYTF
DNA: TGTGCCAGCAGCGCTACAGGGGAAAGCTACACCTTC

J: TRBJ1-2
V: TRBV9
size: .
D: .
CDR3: CASSPSGGRQWLGYTF
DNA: TGTGCCAGCAGCCCGTCCGGGGGGCGGCAGTGGCTTGGCTACACCTTC

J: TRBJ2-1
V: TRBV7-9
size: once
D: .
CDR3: CASSPRRIAEYNEQFF
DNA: TGTGCCAGCAGCCCCCGTCGTATAGCGGAGTACAATGAGCAGTTCTTC

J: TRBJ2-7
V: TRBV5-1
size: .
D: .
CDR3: CASSLLGGRLSYEQYF
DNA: TGCGCCAGCAGCTTGCTCGGGGGACGCTTATCCTACGAGCAGTACTTC

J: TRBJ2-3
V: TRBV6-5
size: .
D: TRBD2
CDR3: CASSLAGDTQYF
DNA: TGTGCCAGCAGTTTAGCGGGAGATACGCAGTATTTT

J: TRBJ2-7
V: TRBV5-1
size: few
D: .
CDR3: CASSLAPRDGSYEQYF
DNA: TGCGCCAGCAGCTTGGCCCCTCGGGACGGTTCCTACGAGCAGTACTTC

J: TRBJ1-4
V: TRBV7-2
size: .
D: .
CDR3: CASSLVGAGEKLFF
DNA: TGTGCCAGCAGCTTAGTAGGGGCGGGGGAAAAACTGTTTTTT

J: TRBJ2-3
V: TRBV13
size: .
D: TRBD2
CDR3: CASSLGLAGGRSTDTQYF
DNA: TGTGCCAGCAGCTTGGGACTAGCGGGGGGAAGGAGCACAGATACGCAGTATTTT

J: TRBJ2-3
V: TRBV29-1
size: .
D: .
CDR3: CSVERGLQYF
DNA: TGCAGCGTTGAACGGGGATTACAGTATTTT

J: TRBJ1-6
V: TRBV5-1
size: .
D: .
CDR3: CASSDGAIGSPLHF
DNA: TGCGCCAGCAGCGACGGGGCGATTGGGTCACCCCTCCACTTT

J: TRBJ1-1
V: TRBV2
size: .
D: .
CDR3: CESSTDGNTEAFF
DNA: TGCGAATCGTCAACCGATGGGAACACTGAAGCTTTCTTT

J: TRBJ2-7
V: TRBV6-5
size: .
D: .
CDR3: CASSYSSQGPRYEQYF
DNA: TGTGCCAGCAGTTACTCGTCTCAGGGGCCCCGCTACGAGCAGTACTTC

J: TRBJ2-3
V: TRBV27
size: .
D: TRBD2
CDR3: CAITQGTNTDTQYF
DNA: TGTGCCATCACTCAAGGGACTAATACAGATACGCAGTATTTT

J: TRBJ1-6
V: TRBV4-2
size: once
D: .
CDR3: CASSQDLQEDSPLHF
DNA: TGTGCCAGCAGCCAAGATTTACAAGAGGATTCACCCCTCCACTTT

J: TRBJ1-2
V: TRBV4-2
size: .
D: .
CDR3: CASSQDLTGGHYGYTF
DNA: TGTGCCAGCAGCCAAGATTTGACTGGAGGGCACTATGGCTACACCTTC

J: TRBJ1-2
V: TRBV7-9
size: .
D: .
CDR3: CASSLLLYGYTF
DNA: TGTGCCAGCAGCTTATTACTTTATGGCTACACCTTC

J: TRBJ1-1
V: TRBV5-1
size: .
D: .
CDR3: CASTEGNTEAFF
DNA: TGCGCCAGCACGGAAGGGAACACTGAAGCTTTCTTT

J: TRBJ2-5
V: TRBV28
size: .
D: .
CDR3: CASSLRGAGETQYF
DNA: TGTGCCAGCAGTTTACGGGGGGCAGGAGAGACCCAGTACTTC

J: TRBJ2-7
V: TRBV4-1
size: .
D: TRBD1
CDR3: CASSQVLSGQGAYEQYF
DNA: TGCGCCAGCAGCCAAGTATTGTCCGGACAGGGGGCCTACGAGCAGTACTTC

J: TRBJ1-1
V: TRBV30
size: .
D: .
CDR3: CAWSDGRNTEAFF
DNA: TGTGCCTGGAGTGACGGTAGGAACACTGAAGCTTTCTTT

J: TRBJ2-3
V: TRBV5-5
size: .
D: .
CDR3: CASSFEAGGSTDTQYF
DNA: TGTGCCAGCAGCTTTGAGGCCGGGGGAAGCACAGATACGCAGTATTTT

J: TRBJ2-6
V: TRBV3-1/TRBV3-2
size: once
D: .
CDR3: CASSQRGSGANVLTF
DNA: TGTGCCAGCAGCCAACGGGGATCTGGGGCCAACGTCCTGACTTTC

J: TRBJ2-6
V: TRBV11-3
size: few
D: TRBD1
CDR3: CASSPGQGTGANVLTF
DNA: TGTGCCAGCAGCCCGGGACAGGGGACTGGGGCCAACGTCCTGACTTTC

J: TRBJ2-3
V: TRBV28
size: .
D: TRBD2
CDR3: CASKAGGDTDTQYF
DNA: TGTGCCAGCAAAGCGGGGGGGGACACAGATACGCAGTATTTT

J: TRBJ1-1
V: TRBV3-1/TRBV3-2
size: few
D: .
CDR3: CASSQAATEAFF
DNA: TGTGCCAGCAGCCAAGCAGCCACTGAAGCTTTCTTT

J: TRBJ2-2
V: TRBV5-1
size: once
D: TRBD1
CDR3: CASSSTGTGVNGELFF
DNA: TGCGCCAGCAGCTCGACCGGGACAGGGGTTAACGGGGAGCTGTTTTTT

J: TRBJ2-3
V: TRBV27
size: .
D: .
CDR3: CASTTLAIGRGTDTQYF
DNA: TGTGCCAGCACTACCCTAGCCATAGGAAGGGGCACAGATACGCAGTATTTT

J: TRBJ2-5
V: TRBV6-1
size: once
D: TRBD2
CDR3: CASSKGSLAGGEETQYF
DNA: TGTGCCAGCAGTAAAGGGTCACTAGCGGGGGGGGAAGAGACCCAGTACTTC

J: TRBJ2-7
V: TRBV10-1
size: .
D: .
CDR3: CASIKLLDYEQYF
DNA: TGCGCCAGCATTAAATTACTAGACTACGAGCAGTACTTC

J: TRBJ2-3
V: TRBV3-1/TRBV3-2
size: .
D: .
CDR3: CASSQGGATDTQYF
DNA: TGTGCCAGCAGCCAGGGGGGGGCGACAGATACGCAGTATTTT

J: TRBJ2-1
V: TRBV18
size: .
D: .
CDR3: CASSPPGMQGNEQFF
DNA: TGTGCCAGCTCACCACCGGGGATGCAGGGCAATGAGCAGTTCTTC

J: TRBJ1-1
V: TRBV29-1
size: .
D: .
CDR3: CSVWGGAEAFF
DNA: TGCAGCGTTTGGGGGGGCGCTGAAGCTTTCTTT

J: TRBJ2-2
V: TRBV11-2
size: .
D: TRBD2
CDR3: CASSSPRLAGGRDTGELFF
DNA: TGTGCCAGCAGCTCCCCCCGACTAGCGGGAGGTCGGGACACCGGGGAGCTGTTTTTT

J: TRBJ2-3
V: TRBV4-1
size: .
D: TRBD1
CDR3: CASSQEQGAFDTQYF
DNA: TGCGCCAGCAGCCAGGAACAGGGGGCGTTCGATACGCAGTATTTT

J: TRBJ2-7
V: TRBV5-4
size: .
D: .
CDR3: CASSTGSPYEQYF
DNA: TGTGCCAGCAGCACCGGGTCCCCCTACGAGCAGTACTTC

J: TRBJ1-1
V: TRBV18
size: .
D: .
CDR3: CASSPMTGLGDEAFF
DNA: TGTGCCAGCTCACCGATGACAGGCCTGGGCGATGAAGCTTTCTTT

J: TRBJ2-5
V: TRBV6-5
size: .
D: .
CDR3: CASRNLPGHGETQYF
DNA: TGTGCCAGCAGGAACCTCCCAGGGCATGGAGAGACCCAGTACTTC

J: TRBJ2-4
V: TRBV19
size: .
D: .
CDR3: CASSPAVAKNIQYF
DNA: TGTGCCAGTAGCCCCGCGGTAGCCAAAAACATTCAGTACTTC

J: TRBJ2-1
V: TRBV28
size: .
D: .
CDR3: CASRPTSNNEQFF
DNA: TGTGCCAGCAGGCCAACTAGTAACAATGAGCAGTTCTTC

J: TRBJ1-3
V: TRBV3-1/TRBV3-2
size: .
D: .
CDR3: CASSQDPGSGNTIYF
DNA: TGTGCCAGCAGCCAAGATCCGGGGTCTGGAAACACCATATATTTT

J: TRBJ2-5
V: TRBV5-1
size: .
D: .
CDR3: CASNGGEEETQYF
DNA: TGCGCCAGCAATGGCGGAGAGGAAGAGACCCAGTACTTC

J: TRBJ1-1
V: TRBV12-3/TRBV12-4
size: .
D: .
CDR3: CASSPPGHTEAFF
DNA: TGTGCCAGCAGTCCCCCGGGACACACTGAAGCTTTCTTT